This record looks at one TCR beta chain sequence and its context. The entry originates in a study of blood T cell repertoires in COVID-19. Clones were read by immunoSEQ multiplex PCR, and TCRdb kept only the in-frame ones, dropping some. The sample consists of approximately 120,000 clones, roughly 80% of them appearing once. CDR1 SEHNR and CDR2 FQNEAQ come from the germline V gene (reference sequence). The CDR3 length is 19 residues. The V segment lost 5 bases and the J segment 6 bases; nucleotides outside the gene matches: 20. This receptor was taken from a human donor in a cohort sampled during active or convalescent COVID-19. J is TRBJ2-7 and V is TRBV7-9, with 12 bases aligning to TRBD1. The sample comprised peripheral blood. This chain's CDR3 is CASSTTLSGTGGEHREQYF. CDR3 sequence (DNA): TGTGCCAGCAGCACAACCTTATCCGGGACAGGGGGCGAGCACCGCGAGCAGTACTTC.